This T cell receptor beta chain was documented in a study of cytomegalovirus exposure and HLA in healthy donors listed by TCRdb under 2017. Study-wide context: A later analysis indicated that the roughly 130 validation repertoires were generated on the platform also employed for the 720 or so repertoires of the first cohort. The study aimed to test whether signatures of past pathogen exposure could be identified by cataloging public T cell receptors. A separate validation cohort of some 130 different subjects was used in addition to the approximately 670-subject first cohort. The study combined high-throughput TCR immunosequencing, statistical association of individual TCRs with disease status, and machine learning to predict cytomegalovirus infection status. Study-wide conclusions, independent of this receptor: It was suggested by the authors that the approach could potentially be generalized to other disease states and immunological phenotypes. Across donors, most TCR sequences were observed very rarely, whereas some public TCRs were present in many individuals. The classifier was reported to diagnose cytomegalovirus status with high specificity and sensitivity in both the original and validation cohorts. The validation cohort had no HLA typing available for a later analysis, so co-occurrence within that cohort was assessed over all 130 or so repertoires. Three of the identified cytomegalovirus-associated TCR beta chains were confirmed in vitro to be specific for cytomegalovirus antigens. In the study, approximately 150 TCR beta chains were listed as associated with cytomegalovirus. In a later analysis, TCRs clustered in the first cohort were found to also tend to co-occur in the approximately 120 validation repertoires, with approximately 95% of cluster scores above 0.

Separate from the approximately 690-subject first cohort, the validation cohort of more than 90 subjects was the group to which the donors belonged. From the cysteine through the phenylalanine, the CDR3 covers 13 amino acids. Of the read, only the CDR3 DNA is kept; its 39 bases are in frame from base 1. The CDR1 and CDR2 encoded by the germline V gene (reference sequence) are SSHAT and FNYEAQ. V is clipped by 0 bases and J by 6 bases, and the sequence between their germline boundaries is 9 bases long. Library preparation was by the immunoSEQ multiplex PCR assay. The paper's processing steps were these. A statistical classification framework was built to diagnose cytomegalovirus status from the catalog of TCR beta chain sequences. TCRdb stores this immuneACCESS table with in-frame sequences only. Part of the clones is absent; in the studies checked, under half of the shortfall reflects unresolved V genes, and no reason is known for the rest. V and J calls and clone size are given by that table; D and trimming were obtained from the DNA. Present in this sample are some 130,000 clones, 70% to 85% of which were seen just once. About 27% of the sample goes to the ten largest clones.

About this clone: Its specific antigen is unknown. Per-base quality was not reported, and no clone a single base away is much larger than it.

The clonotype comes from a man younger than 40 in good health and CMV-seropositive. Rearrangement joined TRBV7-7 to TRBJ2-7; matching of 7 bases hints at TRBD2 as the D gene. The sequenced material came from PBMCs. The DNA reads TGTGCCAGCAGCTTAGCGGCGGGGGCCGAGCAGTACTTC. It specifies CASSLAAGAEQYF.